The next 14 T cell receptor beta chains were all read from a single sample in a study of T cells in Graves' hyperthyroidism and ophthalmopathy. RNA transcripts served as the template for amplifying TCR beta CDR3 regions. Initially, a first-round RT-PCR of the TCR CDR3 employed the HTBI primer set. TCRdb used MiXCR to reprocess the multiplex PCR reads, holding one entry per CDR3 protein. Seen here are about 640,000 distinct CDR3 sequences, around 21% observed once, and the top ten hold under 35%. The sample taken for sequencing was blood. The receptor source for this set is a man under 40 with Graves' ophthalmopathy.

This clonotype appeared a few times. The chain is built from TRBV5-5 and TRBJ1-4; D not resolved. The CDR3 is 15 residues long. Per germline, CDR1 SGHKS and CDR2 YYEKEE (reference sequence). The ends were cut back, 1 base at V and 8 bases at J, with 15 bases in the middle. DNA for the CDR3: TGTGCCAGCAGCTTGTTTCCGGGAATCGAGGAAAAACTGTTTTTT. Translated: CASSLFPGIEEKLFF.

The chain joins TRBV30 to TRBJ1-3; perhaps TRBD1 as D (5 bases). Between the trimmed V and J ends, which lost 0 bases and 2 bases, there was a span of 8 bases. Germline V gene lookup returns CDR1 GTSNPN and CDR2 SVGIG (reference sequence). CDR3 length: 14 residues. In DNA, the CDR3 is TGTGCCTGGAGTGTGGGGGTACCTGGAAACACCATATATTTT. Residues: CAWSVGVPGNTIYF.

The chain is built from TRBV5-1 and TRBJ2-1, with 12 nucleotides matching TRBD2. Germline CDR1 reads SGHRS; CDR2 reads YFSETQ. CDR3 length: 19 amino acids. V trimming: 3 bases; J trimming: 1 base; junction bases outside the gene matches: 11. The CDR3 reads CASSSTSGSFIGSYNEQFF. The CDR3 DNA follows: TGCGCCAGCAGCTCGACTAGCGGGAGTTTTATTGGTTCCTACAATGAGCAGTTCTTC. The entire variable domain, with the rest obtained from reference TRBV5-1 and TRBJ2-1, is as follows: KAGVTQTPRYLIKTRGQQVTLSCSPISGHRSVSWYQQTPGQGLQFLFEYFSETQRNKGNFPGRFSGRQFSNSRSEMNVSTLELGDSALYLCASSSTSGSFIGSYNEQFFGPGTRLTVL.

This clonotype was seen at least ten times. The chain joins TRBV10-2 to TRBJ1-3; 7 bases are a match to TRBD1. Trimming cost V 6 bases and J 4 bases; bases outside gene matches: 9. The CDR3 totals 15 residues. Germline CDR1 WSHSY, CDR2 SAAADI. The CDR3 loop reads CASSPTGAGGNTIYF. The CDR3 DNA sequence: TGCGCCAGCAGCCCAACAGGGGCAGGCGGAAACACCATATATTTT.

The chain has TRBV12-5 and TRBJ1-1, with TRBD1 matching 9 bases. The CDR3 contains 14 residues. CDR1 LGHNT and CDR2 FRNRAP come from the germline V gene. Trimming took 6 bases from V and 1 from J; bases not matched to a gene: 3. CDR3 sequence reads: CASGLTGGNTEAFF. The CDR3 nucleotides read TGTGCTAGTGGCTTGACAGGGGGGAACACTGAAGCTTTCTTT.

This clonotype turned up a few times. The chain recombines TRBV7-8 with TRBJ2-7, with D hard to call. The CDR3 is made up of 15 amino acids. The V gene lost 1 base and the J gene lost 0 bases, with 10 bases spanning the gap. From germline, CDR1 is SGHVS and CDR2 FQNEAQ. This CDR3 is CASSLEIGDSYEQYF. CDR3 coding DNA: TGTGCCAGCAGCTTAGAGATCGGAGACTCCTACGAGCAGTACTTC.

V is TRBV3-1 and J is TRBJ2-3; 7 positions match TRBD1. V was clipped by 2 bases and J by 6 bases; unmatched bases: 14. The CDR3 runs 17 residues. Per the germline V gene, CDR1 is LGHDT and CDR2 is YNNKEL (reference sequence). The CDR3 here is CASSQKGASSAYDTQYF. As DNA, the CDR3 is TGTGCCAGCAGCCAAAAGGGGGCTTCGAGTGCATATGATACGCAGTATTTT.

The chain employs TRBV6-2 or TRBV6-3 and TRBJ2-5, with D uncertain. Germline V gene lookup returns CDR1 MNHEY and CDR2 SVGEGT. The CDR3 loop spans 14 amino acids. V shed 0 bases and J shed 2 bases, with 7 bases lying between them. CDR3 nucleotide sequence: TGTGCCAGCAGTTACTCTTTGGGACAAGAGACCCAGTACTTC. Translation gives CASSYSLGQETQYF.

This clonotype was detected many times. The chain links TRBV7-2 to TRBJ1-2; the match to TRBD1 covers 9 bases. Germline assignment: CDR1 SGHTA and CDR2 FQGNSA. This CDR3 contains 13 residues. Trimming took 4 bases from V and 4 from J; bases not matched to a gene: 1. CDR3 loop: CASSSDRGYGYTF. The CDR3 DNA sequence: TGTGCCAGCAGCTCGGACAGGGGCTATGGCTACACCTTC.

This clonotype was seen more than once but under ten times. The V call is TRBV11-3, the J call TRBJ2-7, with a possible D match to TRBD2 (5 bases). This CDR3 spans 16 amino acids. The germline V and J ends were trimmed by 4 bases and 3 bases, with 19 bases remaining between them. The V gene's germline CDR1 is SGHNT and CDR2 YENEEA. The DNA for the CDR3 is TGTGCCAGCAGCTCCCTGATGGTATCAGCGGACTACGAGCAGTACTTC. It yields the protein CASSSLMVSADYEQYF.

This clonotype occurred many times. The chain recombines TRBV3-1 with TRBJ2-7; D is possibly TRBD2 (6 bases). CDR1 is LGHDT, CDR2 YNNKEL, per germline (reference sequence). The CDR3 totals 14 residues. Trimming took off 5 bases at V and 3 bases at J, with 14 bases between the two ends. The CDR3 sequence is CASSSTRSFYEQYF. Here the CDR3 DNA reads TGTGCCAGCAGCTCGACTAGGTCTTTCTACGAGCAGTACTTC.

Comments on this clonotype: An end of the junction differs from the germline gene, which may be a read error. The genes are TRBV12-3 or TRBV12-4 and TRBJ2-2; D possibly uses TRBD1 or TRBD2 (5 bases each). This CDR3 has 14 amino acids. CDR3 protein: CASSYEGALGELFF. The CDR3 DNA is TGTGCCAGCAGTTATGAGGGCGCCTTAGGGGAACTGTTTTTT.

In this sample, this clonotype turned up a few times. CDR3 sequence: CSVEEASGQPQHF. CDR3 sequence (DNA): TGCAGCGTTGAAGAGGCCTCAGGGCAGCCCCAGCATTTT. The gene calls are TRBV29-1 and TRBJ1-5, with D possibly TRBD1 on 5 matching bases. Between the trimmed V and J ends, which lost 0 bases and 7 bases, there was a span of 10 bases. The CDR3 has 13 amino acids. Germline V gene sequence: CDR1 SQVTM, CDR2 ANQGSEA.

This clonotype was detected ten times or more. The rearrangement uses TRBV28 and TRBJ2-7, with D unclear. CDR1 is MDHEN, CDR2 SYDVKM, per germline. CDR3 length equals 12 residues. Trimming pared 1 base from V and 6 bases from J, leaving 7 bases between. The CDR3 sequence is CASSLYSLEQYF. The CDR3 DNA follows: TGTGCCAGCAGTTTATACTCTCTCGAGCAGTACTTC.